The table lists the clone carrying this T cell receptor beta chain with many counts. This record comes from a study of T cell repertoires in cytomegalovirus infection. Using its own MiXCR run on the reads, TCRdb lists one record per CDR3 protein. The table shows about 310,000 distinct CDR3 sequences, with roughly a sixth occurring only once. The TCR was taken from a human donor in good health (CMV status not recorded). Some clones in this sample may be carry-over from other donors' samples. Sequencing used PBMCs.

CDR3 loop: CASSQQWGNTEAFF. As DNA, the CDR3 is TGTGCCAGCAGCCAGCAGTGGGGGAACACTGAAGCTTTCTTT. The chain is built from TRBV3-1 and TRBJ1-1; the D is unclear. CDR3 size: 14 residues. V was pared by 3 bases and J by 1 base, with 9 bases between. CDR1 and CDR2 (germline): LGHDT, YNNKEL (reference sequence). The whole variable domain, filled in from reference TRBV3-1 and TRBJ1-1, reads DTAVSQTPKYLVTQMGNDKSIKCEQNLGHDTMYWYKQDSKKFLKIMFSYNNKELIINETVPNRFSPKSPDKAHLNLHINSLELGDSAVYFCASSQQWGNTEAFFGQGTRLTVV.